These 5 T cell receptor beta chains were sequenced from one sample in a study of control samples from healthy donors and cancer patients. Measured with immunoSEQ multiplex PCR; TCRdb has only the in-frame clones, and not every one. The data contain 40,000 to 50,000 clones, over 65% of them singletons. The sample consisted of formalin-fixed, paraffin-embedded tissue. These receptors were collected from a male donor with melanoma.

A few counts support this clone. A much larger clone sits a single nucleotide away, making a read error possible. The V and J genes are TRBV3-1 (or the pseudogene TRBV3-2) and TRBJ2-7, with D perhaps matching TRBD2 (6 bases). Germline V gene data show CDR1 as LGHDT and CDR2 as YNNKEL (reference sequence). Trimming left V 3 bases short and J 3 bases short, with 6 bases between. This CDR3 comprises 12 residues. CDR3 sequence: CASSQGGYEQYF. CDR3 nucleotides: TGTGCCAGCAGCCAGGGGGGCTACGAGCAGTACTTC.

The chain carries TRBV24-1 and TRBJ2-3, with unresolved D. The CDR3 consists of 14 residues. V was cut by 4 bases and J by 2 bases, with 9 bases left in between. Germline assignment: CDR1 KGHDR and CDR2 SFDVKD. CDR3 protein: CATSDSSFTDTQYF. The CDR3 region has the DNA TGTGCCACCAGTGACTCCTCATTCACAGATACGCAGTATTTT.

This chain joins TRBV3-1 (or the pseudogene TRBV3-2) and TRBJ2-3; D is perhaps TRBD2 (5 bases). Trimming removed 2 bases at V and 11 bases at J, with 14 bases between. From germline, CDR1 is LGHDT and CDR2 YNNKEL (reference sequence). The CDR3 covers 13 residues. The DNA for the CDR3 is TGTGCCAGCAGCCAAAATCGGGCCGGGGAGCAGTATTTT. Protein product: CASSQNRAGEQYF.

This chain joins TRBV9 and TRBJ2-3, with a weak D call TRBD2 (6 bases). Germline V lookup: CDR1 SGDLS, CDR2 YYNGEE. V gave up 0 bases and J gave up 6 bases, with 14 bases separating them. This CDR3 region has 15 residues. The CDR3 loop reads CASSVVGEEGDTQYF. CDR3 sequence (DNA): TGTGCCAGCAGCGTAGTTGGGGAGGAGGGCGATACGCAGTATTTT.

The chain uses TRBV7-3 and TRBJ2-3, with D unclear. V lost 2 bases, J lost 6 bases, and 6 bases lay in between. Germline loops: CDR1 SGHTA, CDR2 FQGTGA. The CDR3 contains 12 residues. This chain's CDR3 is CASSLLSDTQYF. The CDR3 nucleotides read TGTGCCAGCAGCTTATTAAGTGATACGCAGTATTTT. Full variable domain (remainder filled in from reference TRBV7-3 and TRBJ2-3): GAGVSQTPSNKVTEKGKYVELRCDPISGHTALYWYRQSLGQGPEFLIYFQGTGAADDSGLPNDRFFAVRPEGSVSTLKIQRTERGDSAVYLCASSLLSDTQYFGPGTRLTVL.